This T cell receptor beta chain is from a study of graft-versus-host responses after intestinal transplantation. Generated by immunoSEQ multiplex PCR, the TCRdb table keeps only in-frame clones and is missing some. This sample carries fewer than 130,000 clones, about 94% of them seen once, and the ten largest clones take around 0.49%. CDR1 and CDR2 (germline): SEHNR, FQNEAQ (reference sequence). V was pared by 4 bases and J by 8 bases, with 8 bases between. The CDR3 extends over 12 amino acids. As regards this clone: As yet, its antigen is unknown.

This sequence originates from a human donor who received an intestinal transplant. Sequences were derived from unstimulated CD8+ T cells sorted from spleen or lymph node cells, sampled before intestinal transplant. The gene calls are TRBV7-9 and TRBJ2-2; D is unresolved. The CDR3 DNA follows: TGTGCCAGCAGCTCCCGGGTAGGGGAGCTGTTTTTT. Translated: CASSSRVGELFF.